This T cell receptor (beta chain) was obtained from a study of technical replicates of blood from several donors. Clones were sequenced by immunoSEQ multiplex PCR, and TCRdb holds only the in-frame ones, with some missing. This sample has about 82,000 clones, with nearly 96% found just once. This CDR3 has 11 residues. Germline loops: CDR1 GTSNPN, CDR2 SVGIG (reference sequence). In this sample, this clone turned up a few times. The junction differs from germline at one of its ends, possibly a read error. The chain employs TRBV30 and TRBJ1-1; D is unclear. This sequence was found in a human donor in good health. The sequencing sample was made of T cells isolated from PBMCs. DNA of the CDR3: TGTGCCTGGTGTGTCTTGGCAGAAGCTTTCTTT. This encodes CAWCVLAEAFF.